The clone carrying this T cell receptor beta chain has at least ten counts. The data stem from a study of Graves' ophthalmopathy and Graves' hyperthyroidism. Transcripts of RNA were the source for amplifying TCR beta CDR3 regions. An initial RT-PCR round employing HTBI primers preceded a second-round multiplex PCR. TCRdb re-analysed the multiplex PCR reads in MiXCR, keeping a single row per CDR3 protein. In the table there are approximately 1.2 million distinct CDR3 sequences, around a third of which are singletons. CDR3 length: 12 residues. Germline CDR1 reads DFQATT; CDR2 reads SNEGSKA (reference sequence).

This TCR was recovered from an adult man with Graves' hyperthyroidism. The rearrangement links TRBV20-1 to TRBJ2-5; perhaps TRBD1 as D (6 bases). The sequencing input was peripheral blood or thyroid tissue (not recorded which). The DNA of the CDR3 is TGCAGCGGCTCAGGGGACCAAGAGACCCAGTACTTC. This translates into CSGSGDQETQYF.